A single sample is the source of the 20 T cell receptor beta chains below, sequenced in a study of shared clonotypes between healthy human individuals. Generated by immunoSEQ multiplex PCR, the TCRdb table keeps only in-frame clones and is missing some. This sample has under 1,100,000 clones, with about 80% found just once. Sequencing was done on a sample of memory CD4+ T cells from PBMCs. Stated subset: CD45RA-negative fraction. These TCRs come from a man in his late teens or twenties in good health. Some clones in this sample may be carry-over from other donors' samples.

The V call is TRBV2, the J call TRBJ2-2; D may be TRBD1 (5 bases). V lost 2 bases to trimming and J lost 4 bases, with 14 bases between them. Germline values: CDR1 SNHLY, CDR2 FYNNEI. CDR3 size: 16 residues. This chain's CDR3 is CASSESVRAGTGELFF. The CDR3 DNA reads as TGTGCCAGCAGTGAATCTGTCAGGGCTGGCACCGGGGAGCTGTTTTTT.

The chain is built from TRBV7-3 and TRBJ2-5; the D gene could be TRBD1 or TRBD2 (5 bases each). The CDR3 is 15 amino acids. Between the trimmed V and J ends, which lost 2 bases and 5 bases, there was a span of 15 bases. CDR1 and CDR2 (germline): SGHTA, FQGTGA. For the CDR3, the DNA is TGTGCCAGCAGCTTATTGGGGGACGACTGGGAGACCCAGTACTTC. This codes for CASSLLGDDWETQYF.

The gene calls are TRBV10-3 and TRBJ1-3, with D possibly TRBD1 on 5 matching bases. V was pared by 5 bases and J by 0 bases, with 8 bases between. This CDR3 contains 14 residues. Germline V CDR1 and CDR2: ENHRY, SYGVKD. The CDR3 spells CAISQGASGNTIYF. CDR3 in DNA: TGTGCCATCAGTCAAGGGGCCTCTGGAAACACCATATATTTT.

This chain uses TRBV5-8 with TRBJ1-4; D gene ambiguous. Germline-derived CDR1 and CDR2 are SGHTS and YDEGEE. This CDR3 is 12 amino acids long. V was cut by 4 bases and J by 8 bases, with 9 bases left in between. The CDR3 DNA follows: TGTGCCAGCAGCAGACGGGAAGAAAAACTGTTTTTT. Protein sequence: CASSRREEKLFF.

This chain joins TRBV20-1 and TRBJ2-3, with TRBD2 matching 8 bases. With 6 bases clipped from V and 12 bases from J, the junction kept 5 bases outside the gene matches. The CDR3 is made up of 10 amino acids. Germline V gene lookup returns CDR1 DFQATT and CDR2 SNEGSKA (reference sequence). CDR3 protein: CSAPRGGQYF. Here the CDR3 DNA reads TGCAGTGCCCCTCGGGGGGGTCAGTATTTT.

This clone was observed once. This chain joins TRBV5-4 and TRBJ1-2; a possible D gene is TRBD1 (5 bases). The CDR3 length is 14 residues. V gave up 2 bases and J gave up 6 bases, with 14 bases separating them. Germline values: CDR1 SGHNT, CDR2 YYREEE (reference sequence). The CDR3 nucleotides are TGTGCCAGCAGCTTCGAGGGGCCCAGGGATGGCTACACCTTC. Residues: CASSFEGPRDGYTF.

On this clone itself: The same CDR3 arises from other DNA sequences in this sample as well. CDR3 sequence reads: CASSLGGVDEKLFF. As DNA, the CDR3 is TGTGCCAGCAGCTTAGGAGGGGTGGATGAAAAACTGTTTTTT. This chain links TRBV7-9 with TRBJ1-4, with D possibly matching TRBD1 (5 bases). CDR3 length equals 14 residues. Trimming stripped 1 base from V and 6 bases from J, with 9 bases between. Germline V gene data show CDR1 as SEHNR and CDR2 as FQNEAQ (reference sequence).

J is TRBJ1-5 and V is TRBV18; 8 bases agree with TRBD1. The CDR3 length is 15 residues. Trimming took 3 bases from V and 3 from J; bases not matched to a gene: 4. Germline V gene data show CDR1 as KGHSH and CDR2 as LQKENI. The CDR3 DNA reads TGTGCCAGCTCACCTCAGGGGGCGTACAATCAGCCCCAGCATTTT. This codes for CASSPQGAYNQPQHF.

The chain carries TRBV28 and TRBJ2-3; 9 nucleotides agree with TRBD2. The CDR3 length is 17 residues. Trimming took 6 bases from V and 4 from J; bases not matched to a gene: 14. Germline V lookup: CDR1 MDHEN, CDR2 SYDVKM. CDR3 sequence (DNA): TGTGCCAGCAGGCCCCTCCTTGGGGCTAGCGGGGCAGATACGCAGTATTTT. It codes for CASRPLLGASGADTQYF.

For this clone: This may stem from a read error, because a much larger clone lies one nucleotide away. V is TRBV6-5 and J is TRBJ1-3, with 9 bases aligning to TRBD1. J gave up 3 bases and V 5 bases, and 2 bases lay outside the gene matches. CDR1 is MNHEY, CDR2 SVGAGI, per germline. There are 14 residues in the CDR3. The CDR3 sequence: CASSTGGVGNTIYF. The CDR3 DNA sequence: TGTGCCAGCAGTACAGGGGGCGTTGGAAACACCATATATTTT.

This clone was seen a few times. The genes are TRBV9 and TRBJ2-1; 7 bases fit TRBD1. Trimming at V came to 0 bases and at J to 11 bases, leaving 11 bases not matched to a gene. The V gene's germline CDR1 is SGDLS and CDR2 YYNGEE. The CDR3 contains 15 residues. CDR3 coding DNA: TGTGCCAGCAGCGTAGGACGACAGGGAGTTGGGCAGCAGTTCTTC. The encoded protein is CASSVGRQGVGQQFF.

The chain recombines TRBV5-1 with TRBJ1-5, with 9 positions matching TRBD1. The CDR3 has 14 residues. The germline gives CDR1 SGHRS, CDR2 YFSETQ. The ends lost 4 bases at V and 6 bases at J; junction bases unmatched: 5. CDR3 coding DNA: TGCGCCAGCAGCAAGGACAGGGGAGGTCAGCCCCAGCATTTT. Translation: CASSKDRGGQPQHF. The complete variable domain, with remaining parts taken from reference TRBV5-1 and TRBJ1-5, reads KAGVTQTPRYLIKTRGQQVTLSCSPISGHRSVSWYQQTPGQGLQFLFEYFSETQRNKGNFPGRFSGRQFSNSRSEMNVSTLELGDSALYLCASSKDRGGQPQHFGDGTRLSIL.

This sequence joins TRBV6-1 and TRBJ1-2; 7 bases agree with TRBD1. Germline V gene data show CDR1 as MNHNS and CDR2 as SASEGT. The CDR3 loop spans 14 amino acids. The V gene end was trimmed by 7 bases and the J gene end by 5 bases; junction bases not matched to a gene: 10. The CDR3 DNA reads TGTGCCAGCACCGCGTGGGGGACAGCATATGGCTACACCTTC. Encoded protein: CASTAWGTAYGYTF.

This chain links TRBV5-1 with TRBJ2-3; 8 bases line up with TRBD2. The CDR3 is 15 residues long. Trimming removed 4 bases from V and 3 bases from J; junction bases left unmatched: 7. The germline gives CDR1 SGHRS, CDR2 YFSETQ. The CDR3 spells CASSPGLAPTDTQYF. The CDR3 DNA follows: TGCGCCAGCAGCCCCGGACTAGCCCCGACAGATACGCAGTATTTT.

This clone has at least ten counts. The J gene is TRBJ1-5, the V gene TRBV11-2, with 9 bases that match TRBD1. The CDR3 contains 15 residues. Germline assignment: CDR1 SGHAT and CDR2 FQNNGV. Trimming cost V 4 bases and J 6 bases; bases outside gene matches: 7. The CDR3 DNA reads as TGTGCCAGCAGCTCAGACAGGGGGATAGGTCAGCCCCAGCATTTT. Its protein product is CASSSDRGIGQPQHF.

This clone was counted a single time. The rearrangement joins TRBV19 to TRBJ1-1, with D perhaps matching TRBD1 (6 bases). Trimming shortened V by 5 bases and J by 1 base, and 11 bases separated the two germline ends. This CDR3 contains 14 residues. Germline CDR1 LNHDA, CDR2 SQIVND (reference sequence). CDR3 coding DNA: TGTGCCAGTAGTGTCAGGGGAGGGAACACTGAAGCTTTCTTT. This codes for CASSVRGGNTEAFF.

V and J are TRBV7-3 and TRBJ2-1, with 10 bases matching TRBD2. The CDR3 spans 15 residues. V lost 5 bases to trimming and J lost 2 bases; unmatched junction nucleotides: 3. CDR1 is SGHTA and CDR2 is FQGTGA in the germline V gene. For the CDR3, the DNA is TGTGCCAGCAGCCCCAGCGGGAGGGCCTACAATGAGCAGTTCTTC. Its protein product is CASSPSGRAYNEQFF.

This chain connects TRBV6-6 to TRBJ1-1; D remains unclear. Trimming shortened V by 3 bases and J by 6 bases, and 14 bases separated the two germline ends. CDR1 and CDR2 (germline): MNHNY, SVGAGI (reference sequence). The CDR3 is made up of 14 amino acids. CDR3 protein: CASSYERISSEAFF. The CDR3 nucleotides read TGTGCCAGCAGTTATGAGAGGATAAGTTCTGAAGCTTTCTTT.

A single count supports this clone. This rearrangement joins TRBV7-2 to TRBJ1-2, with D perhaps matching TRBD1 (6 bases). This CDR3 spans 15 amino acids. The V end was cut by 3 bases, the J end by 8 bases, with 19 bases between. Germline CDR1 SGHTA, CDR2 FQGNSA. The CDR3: CASSFMDSAAGGYTF. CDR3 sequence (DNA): TGTGCCAGCAGCTTCATGGACAGCGCCGCGGGGGGCTACACCTTC.

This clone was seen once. The CDR3 loop is CSVRPGRGSGANVLTF. The CDR3 DNA reads TGCAGCGTGCGACCGGGACGGGGCTCTGGGGCCAACGTCCTGACTTTC. The chain links TRBV29-1 to TRBJ2-6; D is possibly TRBD1 or TRBD2 (5 bases each). Germline CDR1 reads SQVTM; CDR2 reads ANQGSEA. The CDR3 length is 16 residues. Trimming stripped 6 bases from V and 0 bases from J, with 15 bases between.